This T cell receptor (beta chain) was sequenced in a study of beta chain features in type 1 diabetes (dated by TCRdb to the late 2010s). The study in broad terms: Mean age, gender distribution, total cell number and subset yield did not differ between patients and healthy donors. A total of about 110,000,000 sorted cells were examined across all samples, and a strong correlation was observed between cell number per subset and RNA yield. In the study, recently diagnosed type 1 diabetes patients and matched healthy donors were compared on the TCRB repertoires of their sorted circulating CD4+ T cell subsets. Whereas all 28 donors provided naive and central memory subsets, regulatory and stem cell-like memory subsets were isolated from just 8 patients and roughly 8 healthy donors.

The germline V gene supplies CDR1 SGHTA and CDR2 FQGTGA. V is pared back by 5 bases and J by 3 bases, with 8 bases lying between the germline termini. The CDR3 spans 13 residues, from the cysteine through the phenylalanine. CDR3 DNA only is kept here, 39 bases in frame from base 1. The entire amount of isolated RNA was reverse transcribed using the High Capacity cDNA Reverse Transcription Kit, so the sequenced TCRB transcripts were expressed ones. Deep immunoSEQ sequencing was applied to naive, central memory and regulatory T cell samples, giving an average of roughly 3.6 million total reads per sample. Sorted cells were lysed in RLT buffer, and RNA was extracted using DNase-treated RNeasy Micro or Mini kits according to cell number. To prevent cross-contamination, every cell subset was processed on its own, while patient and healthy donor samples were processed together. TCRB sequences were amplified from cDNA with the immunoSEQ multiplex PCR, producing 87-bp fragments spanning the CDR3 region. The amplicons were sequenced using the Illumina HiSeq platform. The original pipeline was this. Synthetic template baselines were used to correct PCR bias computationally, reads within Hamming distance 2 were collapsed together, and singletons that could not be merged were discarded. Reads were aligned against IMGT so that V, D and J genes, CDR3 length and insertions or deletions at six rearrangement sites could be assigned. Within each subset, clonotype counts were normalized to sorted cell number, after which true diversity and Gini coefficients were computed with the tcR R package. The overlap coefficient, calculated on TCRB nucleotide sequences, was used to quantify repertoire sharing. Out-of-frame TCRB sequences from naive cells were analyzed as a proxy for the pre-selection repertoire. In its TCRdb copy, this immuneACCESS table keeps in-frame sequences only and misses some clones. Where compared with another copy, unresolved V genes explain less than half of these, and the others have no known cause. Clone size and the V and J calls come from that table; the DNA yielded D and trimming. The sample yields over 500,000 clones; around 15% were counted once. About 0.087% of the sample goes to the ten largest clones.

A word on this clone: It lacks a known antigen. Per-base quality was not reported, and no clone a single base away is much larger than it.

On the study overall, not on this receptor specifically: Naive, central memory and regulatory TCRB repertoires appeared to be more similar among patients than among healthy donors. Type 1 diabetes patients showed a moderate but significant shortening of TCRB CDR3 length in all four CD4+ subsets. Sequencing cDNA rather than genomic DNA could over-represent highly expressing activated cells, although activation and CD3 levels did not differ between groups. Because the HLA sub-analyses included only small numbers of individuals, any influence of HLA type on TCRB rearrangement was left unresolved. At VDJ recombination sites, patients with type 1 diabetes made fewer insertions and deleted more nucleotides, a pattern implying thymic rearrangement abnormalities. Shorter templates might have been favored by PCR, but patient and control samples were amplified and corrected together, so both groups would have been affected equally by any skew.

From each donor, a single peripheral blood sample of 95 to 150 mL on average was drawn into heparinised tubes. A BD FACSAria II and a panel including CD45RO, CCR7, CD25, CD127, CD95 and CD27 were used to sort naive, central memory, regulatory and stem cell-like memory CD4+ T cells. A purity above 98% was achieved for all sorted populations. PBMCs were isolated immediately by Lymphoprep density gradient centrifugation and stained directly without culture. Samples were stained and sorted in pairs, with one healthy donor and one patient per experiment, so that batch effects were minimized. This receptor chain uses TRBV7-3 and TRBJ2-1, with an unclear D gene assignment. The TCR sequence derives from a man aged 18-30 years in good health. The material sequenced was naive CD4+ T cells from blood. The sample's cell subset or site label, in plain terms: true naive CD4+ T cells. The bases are TGTGCCAGCAGCCGCTTAAGCTACAATGAGCAGTTCTTC. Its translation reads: CASSRLSYNEQFF.